One and the same sample provided the 28 T cell receptor beta chains below, sequenced in a study of shared clonotypes between healthy human individuals. Naive CD8 cells, CD45RO-negative and positively selected for CCR7, excluded terminally differentiated effector memory CD45RA+ cells. This table comes from immunoSEQ multiplex PCR, and its TCRdb copy is limited to in-frame clones, with some not included. Counted here are around 1.9 million clones, about 92% occurring once; the ten biggest clones make up 1.7%. The sequencing sample was made of naive CD8+ T cells from PBMCs. The receptors derive from a man in his late teens or twenties in good health. Some clones in this sample may be carry-over from other donors' samples.

The rearrangement joins TRBV7-2 to TRBJ2-1; 7 bases match TRBD1. The CDR3 extends over 15 amino acids. After removal of 5 bases from V and 2 bases from J, the junction contained 6 bases not matched to a gene. CDR1 and CDR2 (germline): SGHTA, FQGNSA. CDR3 in DNA: TGTGCCAGCAGCGTCACCGGGACAGCCTACAATGAGCAGTTCTTC. It yields the protein CASSVTGTAYNEQFF.

This clone was seen a handful of times. The CDR3 DNA reads as TGTGCCTGGAATACAGGGGAGGGTAGCAATCAGCCCCAGCATTTT. Its protein product is CAWNTGEGSNQPQHF. This chain joins TRBV30 and TRBJ1-5; 7 bases match TRBD1. The CDR3 loop spans 15 amino acids. The ends lost 4 bases at V and 0 bases at J; junction bases unmatched: 6. CDR1 GTSNPN and CDR2 SVGIG come from the germline V gene (reference sequence).

V and J are TRBV4-1 and TRBJ2-7, with TRBD1 matching over 12 bases. The CDR3 extends over 16 amino acids. With 0 bases clipped from V and 6 bases from J, the junction kept 6 bases outside the gene matches. The germline gives CDR1 MGHRA, CDR2 YSYEKL. In nucleotides, the CDR3 is TGCGCCAGCAGCCAAGAAGGGGGACAGGGGGCTAGCGAGCAGTACTTC. As protein: CASSQEGGQGASEQYF.

On this clone: The sample carries other DNA sequences with the same CDR3. The rearrangement joins TRBV7-9 to TRBJ2-1; 8 nucleotides line up with TRBD2. V was pared by 5 bases and J by 0 bases, with 6 bases of the junction left unmatched. The germline V gene encodes CDR1 SEHNR and CDR2 FQNEAQ (reference sequence). The CDR3 contains 16 residues. DNA for the CDR3: TGTGCCAGCAGCCACACTAGCGGTAGCTCCTACAATGAGCAGTTCTTC. Translating gives CASSHTSGSSYNEQFF.

This chain connects TRBV4-1 to TRBJ1-4; D perhaps matches TRBD1 (6 bases). V dropped 4 bases and J dropped 8 bases, with 17 bases sitting between them. Germline CDR1 is MGHRA and CDR2 is YSYEKL. The CDR3 is 15 residues long. This CDR3 is CASSPQQGSGEKLFF. The DNA of the CDR3 is TGCGCCAGCAGCCCGCAACAGGGCTCGGGCGAAAAACTGTTTTTT.

The V call is TRBV7-8, the J call TRBJ2-7; TRBD1 matches 9 bases. The V gene end was trimmed by 0 bases and the J gene end by 4 bases; junction bases not matched to a gene: 4. Germline assignment: CDR1 SGHVS and CDR2 FQNEAQ. The CDR3 totals 15 residues. The CDR3 spells CASSLATGGPYEQYF. CDR3 DNA: TGTGCCAGCAGCTTAGCGACAGGGGGGCCTTACGAGCAGTACTTC.

The chain links TRBV4-2 to TRBJ2-1, with D possibly being TRBD2 (5 bases). Germline V gene data show CDR1 as LGHNA and CDR2 as YNFKEQ. The CDR3 totals 14 residues. V was trimmed by 0 bases and J by 6 bases, leaving 9 bases between them. The DNA of the CDR3 is TGTGCCAGCAGCCAAGATATAGGAGGCAATGAGCAGTTCTTC. Encoded protein: CASSQDIGGNEQFF.

The CDR3 DNA is TGTGCCAGCAGCGGTAGCGGGAGAGAGACCCAGTACTTC. The encoded protein is CASSGSGRETQYF. V usage is TRBV7-9 and J usage is TRBJ2-5, with TRBD2 identical over 9 bases. The CDR3 extends over 13 amino acids. In germline, CDR1 is SEHNR, CDR2 FQNEAQ (reference sequence). The junction had 2 bases not matched to a gene; V was cut back by 5 bases and J by 4 bases. The full variable domain, with the rest looked up from reference TRBV7-9 and TRBJ2-5, is DTGVSQNPRHKITKRGQNVTFRCDPISEHNRLYWYRQTLGQGPEFLTYFQNEAQLEKSRLLSDRFSAERPKGSFSTLEIQRTEQGDSAMYLCASSGSGRETQYFGPGTRLLVL.

The V gene is TRBV29-1, the J gene TRBJ1-3; D is unclear. Germline loops: CDR1 SQVTM, CDR2 ANQGSEA. The CDR3 sequence is 15 residues long. V lost 5 bases to trimming and J lost 0 bases, with 14 bases between them. CDR3 loop: CSVSGRLYSGNTIYF. The DNA of the CDR3 is TGCAGCGTTAGCGGACGACTATACTCTGGAAACACCATATATTTT.

V and J are TRBV4-1 and TRBJ2-3; unclear D gene. Trimming pared 1 base from V and 0 bases from J, leaving 8 bases between. Germline CDR1 reads MGHRA; CDR2 reads YSYEKL. The CDR3 loop spans 15 amino acids. The CDR3 here is CASSQVASSTDTQYF. The DNA of the CDR3 is TGCGCCAGCAGCCAAGTTGCCAGTAGCACAGATACGCAGTATTTT.

The CDR3 loop is CASSLGGLYTF. DNA for the CDR3: TGTGCCAGCAGCTTAGGCGGCCTTTACACCTTC. The chain is built from TRBV7-9 and TRBJ1-2; D unclear. V shed 1 base and J shed 11 bases, with 8 bases lying between them. This CDR3 spans 11 amino acids. The germline V gene encodes CDR1 SEHNR and CDR2 FQNEAQ (reference sequence).

The chain links TRBV9 to TRBJ2-1; TRBD1 might be the D (5 bases). The germline V and J ends were trimmed by 0 bases and 3 bases, with 19 bases remaining between them. Germline CDR1 reads SGDLS; CDR2 reads YYNGEE. The CDR3 runs 18 residues. The CDR3 region is CASSVGQGWARGYNEQFF. The DNA for the CDR3 is TGTGCCAGCAGCGTAGGTCAAGGATGGGCAAGGGGCTACAATGAGCAGTTCTTC.

This rearrangement joins TRBV11-2 to TRBJ2-1; no clear D. The CDR3 consists of 12 residues. Between the trimmed V and J ends, which lost 2 bases and 7 bases, there was a span of 6 bases. CDR1 SGHAT and CDR2 FQNNGV come from the germline V gene. The CDR3 DNA reads TGTGCCAGCAGCTTATCAGCGAATGAGCAGTTCTTC. Translation: CASSLSANEQFF.

The chain couples TRBV29-1 to TRBJ2-7; possibly TRBD1 for D (5 bases). Between the trimmed V and J ends, which lost 7 bases and 2 bases, there was a span of 15 bases. The CDR3 loop spans 13 amino acids. Per the germline V gene, CDR1 is SQVTM and CDR2 is ANQGSEA. The CDR3 DNA sequence: TGCAGCGGTCCCTCGGCAGGGCCCTACGAGCAGTACTTC. Its translation: CSGPSAGPYEQYF.

J is TRBJ1-3 and V is TRBV5-5; D is undetermined. CDR3 length equals 16 residues. The V and J ends lost 4 bases and 1 base respectively, with 15 bases between them. Germline-derived CDR1 and CDR2 are SGHKS and YYEKEE (reference sequence). DNA for the CDR3: TGTGCCAGCAGCCGCCTCGGGATCCCATCTGGAAACACCATATATTTT. This encodes CASSRLGIPSGNTIYF.

The V call is TRBV9, the J call TRBJ2-5; weak D call: TRBD1 (6 bases). The germline CDR1 and CDR2 sequences are SGDLS and YYNGEE. CDR3 length equals 17 residues. Trimming cost V 0 bases and J 2 bases, with 17 bases left between them. CDR3 nucleotide sequence: TGTGCCAGCAGCGTAGAAGCGGCGGAGCAGGGGCAAGAGACCCAGTACTTC. It translates to CASSVEAAEQGQETQYF.

Concerning this clone itself: The same CDR3 also results from other DNA sequences found in this sample. The chain links TRBV9 to TRBJ1-1; 8 bases line up with TRBD1. V shed 0 bases and J 2 bases; nucleotides not matched to a gene: 3. The CDR3 totals 15 residues. Germline CDR1 and CDR2: SGDLS and YYNGEE. CDR3 DNA sequence: TGTGCCAGCAGCGTAGGGGCAGGGGGCAACACTGAAGCTTTCTTT. This codes for CASSVGAGGNTEAFF.

The chain recombines TRBV4-1 with TRBJ1-2; 9 nucleotides agree with TRBD1. CDR1 and CDR2 from the germline V gene are MGHRA and YSYEKL. Unmatched junction bases numbered 16, after V lost 3 bases and J lost 5 bases. The CDR3 covers 18 residues. The chain's CDR3 is CASSQDKKRDRASYGYTF. The CDR3 DNA sequence: TGCGCCAGCAGCCAGGATAAAAAACGGGACAGGGCCTCATATGGCTACACCTTC.

The chain joins TRBV28 to TRBJ2-7; no firm D call. This CDR3 spans 12 amino acids. Germline-derived CDR1 and CDR2 are MDHEN and SYDVKM. Trimming removed 8 bases from V and 0 bases from J, with 8 bases in between. The CDR3 is CASAAGSYEQYF. The CDR3 coding sequence is TGTGCCAGCGCGGCCGGCTCCTACGAGCAGTACTTC.

The chain recombines TRBV27 with TRBJ2-4; the D gene is possibly TRBD2 (5 bases). The germline V and J ends were trimmed by 6 bases and 0 bases, with 18 bases remaining between them. The CDR3 totals 17 residues. Germline CDR1 MNHEY, CDR2 SMNVEV (reference sequence). CDR3 bases: TGTGCCAGCAGCCCTCCTCTAGGGAGCTTAGCCAAAAACATTCAGTACTTC. This translates into CASSPPLGSLAKNIQYF.

The chain is built from TRBV9 and TRBJ2-2; TRBD1 is a possible D gene (5 bases). The ends were cut back, 0 bases at V and 6 bases at J, with 15 bases in the middle. Per the germline V gene, CDR1 is SGDLS and CDR2 is YYNGEE. The CDR3 consists of 16 residues. CDR3 amino acids: CASSVALGRAAGELFF. For the CDR3, the DNA is TGTGCCAGCAGCGTAGCTCTCGGCAGGGCGGCCGGGGAGCTGTTTTTT.

The chain has TRBV5-1 and TRBJ2-7; TRBD1 might be the D (8 bases). Trimming stripped 5 bases from V and 2 bases from J, with 17 bases between. The germline V gene has CDR1 SGHRS and CDR2 YFSETQ. The CDR3 extends over 15 amino acids. CDR3 region: CASRGQGRGAYEQYF. In DNA form, the CDR3 reads TGCGCCAGCAGAGGACAGGGTCGGGGGGCCTACGAGCAGTACTTC.

The rearrangement joins TRBV11-2 to TRBJ2-5; the D gene is possibly TRBD1 (5 bases). The J call is doubtful: the DNA matches TRBJ2-7 better. The CDR3 runs 15 residues. Germline V CDR1 and CDR2: SGHAT, FQNNGV. The CDR3 region is CASSPLPRQSHEQYF. The CDR3 DNA follows: TGTGCCAGCAGCCCCCTCCCGAGACAGTCCCACGAGCAGTACTTC.

The V and J genes are TRBV7-2 and TRBJ1-2; perhaps TRBD1 as D (6 bases). Germline CDR1 is SGHTA and CDR2 is FQGNSA. CDR3 size: 17 residues. Trimming left V 5 bases short and J 8 bases short, with 27 bases between. The CDR3 here is CASSQAPSNFPRGGYTF. In nucleotides, the CDR3 is TGTGCCAGCAGCCAAGCCCCCAGTAACTTCCCCAGGGGAGGCTACACCTTC.

A note on this clone: An end of the junction does not agree with germline; a read error may underlie this. The V call is TRBV29-1, the J call TRBJ2-2; possibly TRBD1 for D (5 bases). The germline gives CDR1 SQVTM, CDR2 ANQGSEA. This CDR3 is 15 amino acids long. The DNA for the CDR3 is TGCAGCGTTGAAGATCTTCCAGGGAACCCCGGGGAGCTGTTTTTT. Protein product: CSVEDLPGNPGELFF.

J is TRBJ1-4 and V is TRBV5-5, with D hard to call. The CDR3 contains 16 residues. CDR1 and CDR2 from the germline V gene are SGHKS and YYEKEE (reference sequence). Trimming stripped 4 bases from V and 0 bases from J, with 13 bases between. The CDR3 sequence is CASSPPGITTNEKLFF. CDR3 nucleotide sequence: TGTGCCAGCAGCCCGCCGGGGATTACAACTAATGAAAAACTGTTTTTT. Complete variable domain (other parts from reference TRBV5-5 and TRBJ1-4): DAGVTQSPTHLIKTRGQQVTLRCSPISGHKSVSWYQQVLGQGPQFIFQYYEKEERGRGNFPDRFSARQFPNYSSELNVNALLLGDSALYLCASSPPGITTNEKLFFGSGTQLSVL.

This sequence joins TRBV11-2 and TRBJ1-2; D might be TRBD1 (6 bases). V gave up 3 bases and J gave up 8 bases, with 22 bases separating them. This CDR3 contains 16 residues. Germline CDR1 is SGHAT and CDR2 is FQNNGV. The CDR3: CASSFPGLRGGEGYTF. The DNA of the CDR3 is TGTGCCAGCAGCTTTCCGGGACTCCGAGGGGGAGAGGGCTACACCTTC.

This sequence joins TRBV5-6 and TRBJ1-4; 9 bases are a match to TRBD1. Looked up from germline, CDR1 is SGHDT and CDR2 is YYEEEE. With 4 bases clipped from V and 7 bases from J, the junction kept 8 bases outside the gene matches. The CDR3 is 15 amino acids. The CDR3 spells CASSPARDRAEKLFF. CDR3 bases: TGTGCCAGCAGCCCCGCCCGGGACAGGGCTGAAAAACTGTTTTTT.